This T cell receptor beta chain comes out of a study of blood T cell repertoires in COVID-19. At the level of the study: In each case, the material was cDNA or gDNA derived from T cells, B-cell-depleted T cells, or PBMCs.

The method was immunoSEQ multiplex PCR; TCRdb's version includes in-frame clones alone and lacks a portion of them. The sample has about 70,000 clones, 70% to 90% seen once. The germline V gene has CDR1 MNHEY and CDR2 SVGAGI. J was trimmed by 4 bases and V by 4 bases; bases with no gene match: 6. The CDR3 runs to 15 residues. Source material: peripheral blood. This chain joins TRBV6-5 and TRBJ1-3; 8 bases are a match to TRBD1. This TCR came from a human donor in a cohort sampled during active COVID-19. The CDR3 region has the DNA TGTGCCAGCAGTTCCCCAGGGGGCCCCGGAAACACCATATATTTT. Protein product: CASSSPGGPGNTIYF.